Listed below are T cell receptor beta chains from one sample, sequenced in a study of T cells in Graves' hyperthyroidism and ophthalmopathy. TCRdb reprocessed the multiplex PCR reads via MiXCR and lists one record per CDR3 protein. The sample comprises some 400,000 distinct CDR3 sequences, approximately 19% of which are singletons, and roughly 3.5% rests with the top ten. The source material was blood. Every receptor here comes from a woman younger than 35 with Graves' hyperthyroidism. The CDR3 runs from the conserved cysteine through the conserved F or W. Each record gives: clone size, V gene, J gene, D gene, CDR3 DNA, CDR3 protein. The D gene is left open where the match is weak. A clone size is listed for some rows: how often the clone was seen (once, few, many), or a class if it is expanded.

>many|TRBV20-1|TRBJ1-1|TRBD1
TGCAGTGCTCCGGACAGGGTGTCCCTAAACACTGAAGCTTTCTTT
CSAPDRVSLNTEAFF
>many|TRBV12-3/TRBV12-4|TRBJ1-5|.
TGTGCCAGCAGGGGAGGACAGTCCTTCAATCAGCCCCAGCATTTT
CASRGGQSFNQPQHF
>many|TRBV2|TRBJ1-5|.
TGTGCCAGCTCCCCCGAGAGTTCTCAGCCCCAGCATTTT
CASSPESSQPQHF
>once|TRBV29-1|TRBJ1-5|.
TGCAGCGTTTCAAAGGGGCGCGCTCAGCCCCAGCATTTT
CSVSKGRAQPQHF
>many|TRBV29-1|TRBJ2-5|TRBD2
TGCAGCGTTGACGGGGGGGCTGAAGAGACCCAGTACTTC
CSVDGGAEETQYF
>many|TRBV6-5|TRBJ1-1|TRBD1
TGTGCCACTGCCGGACAGGGGGTAACTGAAGCTTTCTTT
CATAGQGVTEAFF
>many|TRBV9|TRBJ1-2|.
TGTGCCAGCAGCCCTATCCCGGGACATCGCTATGGCTACACCTTC
CASSPIPGHRYGYTF
>many|TRBV2|TRBJ2-5|TRBD2
TGTGCCAGCAGCTCGAGCGGGGTTGAGACCCATTACTTC
CASSSSGVETHYF
>few|TRBV6-1|TRBJ1-2|.
TGTGCCAGCAAGGCCGACCCCCCAGGGGCCGGCGGCTACACCTTC
CASKADPPGAGGYTF
>many|TRBV29-1|TRBJ1-2|TRBD1
TGCAGCGTTCTCTCGGACAGGGCCTATGGCTACACCTTC
CSVLSDRAYGYTF
>many|TRBV19|TRBJ1-1|TRBD1
TGTGCCAGTAGTGTACCCGGGACAGCTAACACTGAAGCTTTCTTT
CASSVPGTANTEAFF
>few|TRBV19|TRBJ2-5|.
TGTGCCAGTAGGGGCAGGGGAAGGACCCAGTACTTC
CASRGRGRTQYF
>.|TRBV10-3|TRBJ1-3|.
TGTGCCATCCCTGTGGGAAACACCATATATTTT
CAIPVGNTIYF
>many|TRBV15|TRBJ1-3|.
TGTGCCACCAGCAGAGACCTATTAGGTGGAAACACCATATATTTT
CATSRDLLGGNTIYF
>many|TRBV11-2|TRBJ1-6|.
TGTGCCAGCAGCTCAAAATCCCTCCGGAGACAATATAATTCACCCCTCCACTTT
CASSSKSLRRQYNSPLHF
>many|TRBV27|TRBJ2-7|.
TGTGCCAGCAGTTTATTAGCGCTAGACGAGCAGTACTTC
CASSLLALDEQYF
>many|TRBV12-3/TRBV12-4|TRBJ1-2|.
TGTGCCACCACCTCGGGTACCCAGGAGGGTGGCTACACCTTC
CATTSGTQEGGYTF
>many|TRBV12-5|TRBJ1-1|.
TGTGCTAGTGGTTTGAACCCCACTGAAGCTTTCTTT
CASGLNPTEAFF
>many|TRBV11-2|TRBJ1-1|.
TGTGCCAGCAGCTTAAACCCATCGGGGGTCACTGAAGCTTTCTTT
CASSLNPSGVTEAFF
>many|TRBV3-1|TRBJ2-7|TRBD1
TGTGCCAGCAGCCCTACAGGGGGAAGCGAGCAGTACTTC
CASSPTGGSEQYF
>many|TRBV20-1|TRBJ2-5|.
TGCAGTGCTAGCCGGCCGGGGGCGCAAGAGACCCAGTACTTC
CSASRPGAQETQYF
>many|TRBV12-3/TRBV12-4|TRBJ2-7|.
TGTGCCAGCAGTAGGGCCTCCTACGAGCAGTACTTC
CASSRASYEQYF
>many|TRBV6-1|TRBJ2-7|.
TGTGCCAGCCGGGGCCGAGATCCCTCCTACGAGCAGTACTTC
CASRGRDPSYEQYF
>many|TRBV20-1|TRBJ1-2|TRBD1
TGCAGCGCCGGACAGGGGAGCGATGGCTACACCTTC
CSAGQGSDGYTF
>.|TRBV28|TRBJ1-3|TRBD1
TGTGCCAGCAGGGAGCAGGGGGCAGTTTTTGGAAACACCATATATTTT
CASREQGAVFGNTIYF
>many|TRBV5-1|TRBJ2-7|.
TGCGCCAGCAGCCATGGACGGGCCATCGAGCAGTACTTC
CASSHGRAIEQYF
>many|TRBV19|TRBJ1-2|TRBD1
TGTGCCAGTAGACTGGGACAGGGGAATTATGGCTACACCTTC
CASRLGQGNYGYTF
>many|TRBV3-1|TRBJ2-7|TRBD2
TGTGCCAGCAGCGGGCGGGGGTACGAGCAGTACTTC
CASSGRGYEQYF
>.|TRBV11-1|TRBJ1-5|TRBD1
TGTGCCAGCAGCTTAGGGTCCGGGACAGGGAGCAATCAGCCCCAGCATTTT
CASSLGSGTGSNQPQHF
>many|TRBV20-1|TRBJ2-7|.
TGCAGTGCTAGGCCGGGACCCCTGAGACCCTACGAGCAGTACTTC
CSARPGPLRPYEQYF
>many|TRBV7-8|TRBJ1-2|.
TGTGCCAGCAGCTTAGGATGGGGCAGGGGCAACTACACCTTC
CASSLGWGRGNYTF
>many|TRBV20-1|TRBJ1-5|.
TGCAGTGCTAGAGACGCGACAGGCGTCGTAGCCCAGCATTTT
CSARDATGVVAQHF
>many|TRBV6-1|TRBJ1-2|.
TGTGCCAGCAGTGAGGTGTGGGACTATGGCTACACCTTC
CASSEVWDYGYTF
>.|TRBV12-3/TRBV12-4|TRBJ2-7|.
TGTGCCAGTCTCAACGAGCAGTACTTC
CASLNEQYF
>many|TRBV2|TRBJ1-2|TRBD1
TGTGCCAGCAGTTCCGACAGGGACAACTATGGCTACACCTTC
CASSSDRDNYGYTF
>.|TRBV12-3/TRBV12-4|TRBJ1-1|.
TGTGCCAGCAGTTTAGTCTTCCCGGAGAACACTGAAGCTTTCTTT
CASSLVFPENTEAFF
>many|TRBV12-3/TRBV12-4|TRBJ1-5|TRBD1
TGTGCCAGCAGCCGAGCACAGGGGTTCGGTCAGCCCCAGCATTTT
CASSRAQGFGQPQHF
>.|TRBV20-1|TRBJ2-7|.
TGCAGTGCTACCCAGCGGGCCATATCCTACGAGCAGTACTTC
CSATQRAISYEQYF
>many|TRBV6-1|TRBJ1-2|.
TGTGCCAGCAGCACGTGGCGGCTTAACTATGGCTACACCTTC
CASSTWRLNYGYTF
>many|TRBV15|TRBJ2-5|.
TGTGCCACCAGCAGAGGGGGATTATACCAAGAGACCCAGTACTTC
CATSRGGLYQETQYF
>.|TRBV5-1|TRBJ1-1|.
TGCGCCAGCAGCTTGTTGACCCCCAGGAGAACCGGGGGCACTGAAGCTTTCTTT
CASSLLTPRRTGGTEAFF
>many|TRBV20-1|TRBJ2-7|.
TGCAGTGCTCTTGTGTCACCGAGCTCCTACGAGCAGTACTTC
CSALVSPSSYEQYF
>.|TRBV6-2/TRBV6-3|TRBJ2-7|TRBD1
TGTGCCAGCAGTTACGATATCGGGACAGGGGCCTACGAGCAGTACTTC
CASSYDIGTGAYEQYF
>many|TRBV7-7|TRBJ2-5|.
TGTGCTAGCAGCTCAAGTCAGGGGTTCGGAGAGACCCAGTACTTC
CASSSSQGFGETQYF
>.|TRBV12-3/TRBV12-4|TRBJ2-7|TRBD1
TGTGCCAGCACCCCCCGGGCAGGGGGCGAATACGAGCAGTACTTC
CASTPRAGGEYEQYF
>many|TRBV29-1|TRBJ1-2|TRBD1
TGCAGCGTGGCCCCGGGACAGGGCTATGGCTACACCTTC
CSVAPGQGYGYTF
>.|TRBV19|TRBJ1-1|.
TGTGCCAGTAACGGCGGTGTGATAACTGAAGCTTTCTTT
CASNGGVITEAFF
>many|TRBV6-5|TRBJ1-2|TRBD1
TGTGCCAGCAGGAGTCTGACAGGGGGGTATGGCTACACCTTC
CASRSLTGGYGYTF
>many|TRBV20-1|TRBJ1-1|.
TGCAGTGCTAGTAGGGAGGCGATAAACACTGAAGCTTTCTTT
CSASREAINTEAFF
>many|TRBV29-1|TRBJ1-1|TRBD1
TGCAGCGTTGGAAAGGGGGCGTACACTGAAGCTTTCTTT
CSVGKGAYTEAFF
>few|TRBV3-1|TRBJ2-7|.
TGTGCCAGCAGCCAGGCTTGGCGACAGACCTACGAGCAGTACTTC
CASSQAWRQTYEQYF
>.|TRBV28|TRBJ2-5|TRBD2
TGTGCCAGCAGTTCACTAGCGGGTCAAGAGACCCAGTACTTC
CASSSLAGQETQYF
>.|TRBV6-1|TRBJ1-1|TRBD1
TGTGCCAGCAGTGCATACAGGGGGAACACTGAAGCTTTCTTT
CASSAYRGNTEAFF
>.|TRBV20-1|TRBJ2-5|.
TGCAGTGCTAGACCTACAGAGACCCAGTACTTC
CSARPTETQYF
>many|TRBV5-1|TRBJ2-7|.
TGCGCCAGCAGGACATCCTCCGGGATTGGCAACGAGCAGTACTTC
CASRTSSGIGNEQYF
>many|TRBV6-1|TRBJ1-2|.
TGTGCCAGCAGTCAAATGGCAGGCTATGGCTACACCTTC
CASSQMAGYGYTF
>.|TRBV6-5|TRBJ2-5|TRBD2
TGTGCCAGCAGTTACTTTAGCGGGGGGAATGAGACCCAGTACTTC
CASSYFSGGNETQYF
>many|TRBV9|TRBJ2-7|.
TGTGCCAGCAAGAGGGGGGACGGCTCCTACGAGCAGTACTTC
CASKRGDGSYEQYF
>.|TRBV4-1|TRBJ2-3|TRBD2
TGCGCCAGCAGCCCCAAGGGCGGGGGGGGCAGCACAGATACGCAGTATTTT
CASSPKGGGGSTDTQYF
>.|TRBV12-3/TRBV12-4|TRBJ2-7|TRBD2
TGTGCCAGCAGTTGGGGGGGTGACTCCTACGAGCAGTACTTC
CASSWGGDSYEQYF